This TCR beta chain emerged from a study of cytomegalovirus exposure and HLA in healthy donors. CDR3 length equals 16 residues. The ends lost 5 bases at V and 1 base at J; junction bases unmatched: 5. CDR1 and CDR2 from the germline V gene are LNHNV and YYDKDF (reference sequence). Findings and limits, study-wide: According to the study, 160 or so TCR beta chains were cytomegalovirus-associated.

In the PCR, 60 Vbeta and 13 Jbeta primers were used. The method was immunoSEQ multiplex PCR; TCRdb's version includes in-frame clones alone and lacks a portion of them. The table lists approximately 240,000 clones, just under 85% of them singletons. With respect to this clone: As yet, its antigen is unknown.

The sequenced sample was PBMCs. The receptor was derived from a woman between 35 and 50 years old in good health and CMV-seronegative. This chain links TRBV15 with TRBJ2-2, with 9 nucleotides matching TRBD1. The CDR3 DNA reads TGTGCCACCAGCGGACAGGGGCCTCTGAACACCGGGGAGCTGTTTTTT. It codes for CATSGQGPLNTGELFF.